This TCR beta chain was documented in a study of blood T cell repertoires in COVID-19. This clone was picked up one time. Here immunoSEQ multiplex PCR was the method, and the copy in TCRdb shows in-frame clones only, minus some. The table has about 290,000 clones, about nine tenths seen once. The CDR3 runs 15 residues. Germline V gives CDR1 SGHTA, CDR2 FQGNSA. With 5 bases clipped from V and 7 bases from J, the junction kept 11 bases outside the gene matches. In terms of age and location, participants ranged from about 18 to 95 years and lived in about two dozen US areas. Assignment of participants to cohorts was predicated upon participant-reported clinical history. Resolution of symptoms, clearance, or two negative PCRs was present in recovered Cohort 3 donors.

The sequenced material came from PBMCs or T cells enriched from blood (not recorded which). This chain joins TRBV7-2 and TRBJ2-4; TRBD1 aligns across 7 bases. The sequence was collected from a woman in her forties who had recovered from COVID-19. The DNA for the CDR3 is TGTGCCAGCAGCCTACGGGGACAGAAAGAGAACATTCAGTACTTC. It is translated as CASSLRGQKENIQYF.